Below are 5 T cell receptor beta chains sequenced from a single sample in a study of cytomegalovirus exposure and HLA in healthy donors. The PCR used 60 Vbeta and 13 Jbeta primers. Sequencing used immunoSEQ multiplex PCR; TCRdb keeps in-frame clones, though not all of them. The profile shows 130,000 to 150,000 clones, 65% to 80% of them singletons. Sample: PBMCs. These TCRs come from a woman aged 50 to 60 in good health and CMV-seropositive.

V is TRBV5-1 and J is TRBJ2-7, with D perhaps matching TRBD2 (5 bases). The germline V and J ends were trimmed by 2 bases and 3 bases, with 9 bases remaining between them. CDR3 length equals 13 residues. Per the germline V gene, CDR1 is SGHRS and CDR2 is YFSETQ. In DNA form, the CDR3 reads TGCGCCAGCAGCTTAGAGGGAAACTACGAGCAGTACTTC. The encoded protein is CASSLEGNYEQYF.

The chain has TRBV6-6 and TRBJ2-7; 8 bases fit TRBD2. Germline CDR1 MNHNY, CDR2 SVGAGI (reference sequence). V lost 7 bases and J lost 2; bases outside the gene matches: 13. The CDR3 consists of 16 residues. The CDR3 protein is CASTDMGGGSAYEQYF. The CDR3 DNA sequence: TGTGCCAGCACCGACATGGGCGGGGGGAGCGCCTACGAGCAGTACTTC.

The V gene is TRBV10-3, the J gene TRBJ1-5, with D unresolved. The V end lost 7 bases, the J end lost 3 bases, and 10 bases lay between the germline ends. The CDR3 totals 13 residues. CDR1 and CDR2 from the germline V gene are ENHRY and SYGVKD. CDR3 in DNA: TGTGCCATCACCGAGGGTCACAATCAGCCCCAGCATTTT. It yields the protein CAITEGHNQPQHF.

This sequence joins TRBV2 and TRBJ2-7, with TRBD2 as a possible D gene (5 bases). The V gene's germline CDR1 is SNHLY and CDR2 FYNNEI. V was cut by 4 bases and J by 2 bases, with 12 bases left in between. The CDR3 spans 14 residues. CDR3 sequence: CASSGNLAAYEQYF. CDR3 DNA sequence: TGTGCCAGCAGTGGAAACCTAGCCGCCTACGAGCAGTACTTC.

V gene TRBV6-1 combines with J gene TRBJ2-2; TRBD2 matches at 12 bases. V gave up 4 bases and J gave up 6 bases; unmatched junction bases: 6. The CDR3 runs 16 residues. Germline CDR1 reads MNHNS; CDR2 reads SASEGT. The CDR3 sequence: CASSGGRLAGAGELFF. In DNA form, the CDR3 reads TGTGCCAGCAGTGGGGGAAGACTAGCGGGGGCCGGGGAGCTGTTTTTT.